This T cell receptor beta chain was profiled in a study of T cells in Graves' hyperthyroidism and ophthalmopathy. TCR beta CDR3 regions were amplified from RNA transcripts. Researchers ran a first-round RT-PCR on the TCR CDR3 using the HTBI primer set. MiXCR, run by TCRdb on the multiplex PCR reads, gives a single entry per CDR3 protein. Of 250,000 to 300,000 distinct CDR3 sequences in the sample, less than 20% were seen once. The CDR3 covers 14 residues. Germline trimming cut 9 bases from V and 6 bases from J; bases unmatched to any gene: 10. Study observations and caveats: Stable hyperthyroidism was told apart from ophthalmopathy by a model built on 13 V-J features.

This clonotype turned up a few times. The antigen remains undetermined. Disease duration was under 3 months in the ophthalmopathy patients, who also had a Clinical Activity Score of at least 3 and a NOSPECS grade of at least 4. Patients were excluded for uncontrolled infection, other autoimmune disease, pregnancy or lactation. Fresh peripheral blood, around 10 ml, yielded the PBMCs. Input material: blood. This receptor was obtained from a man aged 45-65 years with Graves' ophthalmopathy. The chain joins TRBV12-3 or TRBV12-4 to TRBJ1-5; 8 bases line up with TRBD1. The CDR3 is CASSGDRGVQPQHF. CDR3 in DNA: TGTGCCAGTTCAGGTGACAGGGGTGTTCAGCCCCAGCATTTT.